This entry features one T cell receptor (beta chain) sequence. Its antigen is not known. Libraries were prepared by immunoSEQ multiplex PCR; TCRdb keeps only in-frame clonotypes and omits some of them. The sample has under 200,000 clones, roughly 86% seen once; the top ten hold roughly 2%. These data originate in a study of cytotoxic CD8 clonotypes in ibrutinib-treated CLL. About the research overall: Roughly 24 partial and 2 complete responses; at median approximately 68 months, 14 remitted, roughly 12 progressed. Response samples were taken after a median of approximately 13 months on treatment, range 6 to 36.

General study points: Clonality was higher at baseline than in age-matched healthy donors and tracked circulating CD8+ T-cell counts.

This TCR was sampled from a human donor with chronic lymphocytic leukemia. The sample in question was PBMCs, obtained after 12 months of ibrutinib treatment.

CDR3 protein: CASSQEWTRVGNTIYF. The CDR3 DNA is TGCGCCAGCAGCCAAGAATGGACAAGGGTAGGAAACACCATATATTTT. This rearrangement joins TRBV4-1 to TRBJ1-3, with D possibly being TRBD1 (5 bases). CDR3 length equals 16 residues. Trimming cost V 0 bases and J 4 bases, with 13 bases left between them. Germline values: CDR1 MGHRA, CDR2 YSYEKL.